The clone carrying this T cell receptor (beta chain) was detected many times. The antigen is not known. CDR3 size: 16 residues. The germline gives CDR1 MGHRA, CDR2 YSYEKL. With 4 bases removed from V and 0 bases from J, the gap between germline ends came to 13 bases. The data originate from a study of T cells in Graves' hyperthyroidism and ophthalmopathy. Findings and limits, study-wide: Expanded thyroid clonotypes (above 0.001) were mostly also found in blood.

It was RNA transcripts that yielded the amplified TCR beta CDR3 regions. The TCR CDR3 first-round RT-PCR relied on the HTBI primer set. TCRdb called the multiplex PCR reads again in MiXCR, with one record for every CDR3 protein. The sample shows approximately 620,000 distinct CDR3 sequences, more than 11% of them seen only once. Sample collection date corresponds to first hyperthyroidism diagnosis, prior to any ophthalmopathy symptoms. The rearrangement links TRBV4-1 to TRBJ1-5; possibly TRBD1 for D (6 bases). Sequenced input: blood. This TCR derives from a woman in her thirties with Graves' hyperthyroidism that later progressed to Graves' ophthalmopathy. The CDR3, as DNA: TGCGCCAGCAGCCTTGCTTGGACAGATAGCAATCAGCCCCAGCATTTT. Its translation: CASSLAWTDSNQPQHF.